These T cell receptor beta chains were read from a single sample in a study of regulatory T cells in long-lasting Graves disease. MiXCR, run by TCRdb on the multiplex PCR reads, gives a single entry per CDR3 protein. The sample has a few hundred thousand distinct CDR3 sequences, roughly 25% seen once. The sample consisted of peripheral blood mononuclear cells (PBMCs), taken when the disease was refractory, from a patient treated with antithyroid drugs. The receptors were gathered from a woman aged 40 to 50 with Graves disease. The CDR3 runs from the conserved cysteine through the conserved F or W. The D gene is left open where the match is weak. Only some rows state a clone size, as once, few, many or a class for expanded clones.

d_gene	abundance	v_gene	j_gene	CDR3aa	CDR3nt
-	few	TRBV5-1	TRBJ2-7	CASVGESYEQYF	TGCGCCAGCGTCGGGGAGTCCTACGAGCAGTACTTC
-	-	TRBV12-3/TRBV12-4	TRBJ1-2	CASSFNPGKDVYGYTF	TGTGCCAGCAGTTTTAACCCCGGGAAGGACGTCTATGGCTACACCTTC
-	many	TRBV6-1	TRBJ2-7	CASSLTETYEQYF	TGTGCCAGCAGCCTAACAGAAACCTACGAGCAGTACTTC
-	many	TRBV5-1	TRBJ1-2	CASSPDLNYGYTF	TGCGCCAGCAGCCCGGACCTTAACTATGGCTACACCTTC
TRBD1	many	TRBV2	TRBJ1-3	CASYLQGESGNTIYF	TGTGCCAGCTACCTACAGGGGGAGTCTGGAAACACCATATATTTT
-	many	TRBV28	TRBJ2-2	CATQRADKETGELFF	TGTGCCACCCAACGGGCCGATAAAGAGACCGGGGAGCTGTTTTTT
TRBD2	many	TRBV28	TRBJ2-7	CASSFPETSDEQYF	TGTGCCAGCAGTTTCCCGGAGACTAGCGACGAGCAGTACTTC
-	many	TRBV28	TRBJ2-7	CASSWRYEQYF	TGTGCCAGCAGTTGGAGATACGAGCAGTACTTC
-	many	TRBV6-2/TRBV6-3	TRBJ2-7	CASSYSISAEQYF	TGTGCCAGCAGTTACTCGATATCCGCCGAGCAGTACTTC
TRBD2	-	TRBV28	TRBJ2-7	CASSQAASGSVYEQYF	TGTGCCAGCAGCCAAGCCGCTAGCGGGAGTGTTTACGAGCAGTACTTC
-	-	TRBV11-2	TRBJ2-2	CASNPERPPNTGELFF	TGTGCCAGCAACCCAGAGAGACCTCCGAACACCGGGGAGCTGTTTTTT
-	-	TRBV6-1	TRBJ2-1	CASSRGGSQFF	TGTGCCAGCAGTAGAGGAGGATCGCAGTTCTTC
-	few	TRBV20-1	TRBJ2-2	CSATNWGRNTGELFF	TGCAGTGCCACTAACTGGGGGCGGAACACCGGGGAGCTGTTTTTT
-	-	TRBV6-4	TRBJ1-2	CASSDGYGGSTNYGYTF	TGTGCCAGCAGTGACGGGTACGGGGGATCGACTAACTATGGCTACACCTTC
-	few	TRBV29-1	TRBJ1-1	CSVVNTQAEAFF	TGCAGCGTTGTGAACACCCAGGCTGAAGCTTTCTTT
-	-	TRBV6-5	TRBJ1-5	CASSYGTHQPQHF	TGTGCCAGCAGTTACGGGACACATCAGCCCCAGCATTTT
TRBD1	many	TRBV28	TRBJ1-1	CASSMLTGRATEAFF	TGTGCCAGCAGTATGCTGACAGGGAGGGCCACTGAAGCTTTCTTT
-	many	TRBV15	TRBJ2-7	CATSRDVTGLGYF	TGTGCCACCAGCAGGGATGTAACAGGGCTTGGATACTTC
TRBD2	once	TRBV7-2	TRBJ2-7	CASSQTSAVSYEQYF	TGTGCCAGCAGCCAAACTAGCGCCGTCTCCTACGAGCAGTACTTC
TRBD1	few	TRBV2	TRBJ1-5	CASSAGQGRNQPQHF	TGTGCCAGCAGTGCGGGACAGGGGAGAAATCAGCCCCAGCATTTT
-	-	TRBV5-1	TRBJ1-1	CASSPKDSPILNTEAFF	TGCGCCAGCAGCCCCAAAGACTCCCCCATCCTGAACACTGAAGCTTTCTTT
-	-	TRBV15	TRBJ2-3	CATSRPNLRGFWGTDTQYF	TGTGCCACCAGCAGACCAAACTTGAGGGGATTCTGGGGCACAGATACGCAGTATTTT
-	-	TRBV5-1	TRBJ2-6	CASSRGAPGANVLTF	TGCGCCAGCAGTAGAGGGGCCCCTGGGGCCAACGTCCTGACTTTC
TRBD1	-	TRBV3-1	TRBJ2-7	CASSQVYDRDPYEQYF	TGTGCCAGCAGCCAAGTCTATGACAGGGACCCCTACGAGCAGTACTTC
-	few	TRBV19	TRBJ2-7	CASKGGSYEQYF	TGTGCCAGTAAAGGGGGTTCCTACGAGCAGTACTTC
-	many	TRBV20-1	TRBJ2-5	CSTQETQYF	TGCAGTACTCAAGAGACCCAGTACTTC
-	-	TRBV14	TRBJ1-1	CASSQRPRTDGNTEAFF	TGTGCCAGCAGCCAAAGACCCCGGACAGATGGGAACACTGAAGCTTTCTTT
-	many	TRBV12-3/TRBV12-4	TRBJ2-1	CASSRGGYNEQFF	TGTGCCAGCAGTAGGGGAGGCTACAATGAGCAGTTCTTC
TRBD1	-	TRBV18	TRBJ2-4	CASSQGTGDTNIQYF	TGTGCCAGCTCACAGGGAACAGGGGATACAAACATTCAGTACTTC
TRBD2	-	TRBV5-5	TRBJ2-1	CASRPQGLAYGEQFF	TGTGCCAGCAGACCACAGGGACTAGCATATGGTGAGCAGTTCTTC
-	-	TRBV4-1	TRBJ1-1	CASSQVDSMNTEAFF	TGCGCCAGCAGCCAAGTAGACAGTATGAACACTGAAGCTTTCTTT
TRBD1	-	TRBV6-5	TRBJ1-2	CASSYPWGQGAGYTF	TGTGCCAGCAGTTACCCATGGGGACAGGGTGCCGGCTACACCTTC
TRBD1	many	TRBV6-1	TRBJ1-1	CASSRTGARRTEAFF	TGTGCCAGCAGCCGGACAGGGGCAAGGAGGACTGAAGCTTTCTTT
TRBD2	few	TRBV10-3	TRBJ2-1	CAISEREEYNEQFF	TGTGCCATCAGTGAGCGGGAGGAATACAATGAGCAGTTCTTC
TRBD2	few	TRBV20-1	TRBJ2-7	CSAPRGASGTSEQYF	TGCAGTGCCCCTCGGGGGGCTAGCGGGACCAGCGAGCAGTACTTC
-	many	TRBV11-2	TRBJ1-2	CASSVGNPRGYGYTF	TGTGCCAGCAGCGTCGGGAACCCGCGCGGCTATGGCTACACCTTC
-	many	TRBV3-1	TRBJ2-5	CASSQDRAGETQYF	TGTGCCAGCAGCCAAGATCGGGCGGGGGAGACCCAGTACTTC
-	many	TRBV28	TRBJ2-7	CASRSDISYEQYF	TGTGCCAGCAGGTCGGACATCTCCTACGAGCAGTACTTC
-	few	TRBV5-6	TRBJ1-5	CASSENRAQPQHF	TGTGCCAGCAGTGAAAACAGGGCCCAGCCCCAGCATTTT
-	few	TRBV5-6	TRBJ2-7	CASSLGVAAYEQYF	TGTGCCAGCAGCTTGGGGGTTGCAGCCTACGAGCAGTACTTC
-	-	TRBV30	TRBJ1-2	CAWGNLIYGYTF	TGTGCCTGGGGGAACTTAATCTATGGCTACACCTTC
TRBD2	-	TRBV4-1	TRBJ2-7	CASSQEEPSGGYEQYF	TGCGCCAGCAGCCAAGAGGAGCCTAGCGGGGGATACGAGCAGTACTTC
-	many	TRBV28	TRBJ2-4	CASSFSGAKNIQYF	TGTGCCAGCAGTTTTTCGGGGGCCAAAAACATTCAGTACTTC
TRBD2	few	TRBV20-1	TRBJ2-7	CSASGRAVYEQYF	TGCAGTGCTAGCGGGAGGGCCGTTTACGAGCAGTACTTC
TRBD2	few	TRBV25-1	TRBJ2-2	CASRPSGRDTGELFF	TGTGCCAGCAGGCCTAGCGGGAGGGACACCGGGGAGCTGTTTTTT
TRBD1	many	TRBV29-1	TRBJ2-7	CSVGTGSSYEQYF	TGCAGCGTGGGGACAGGGTCCTCCTACGAGCAGTACTTC
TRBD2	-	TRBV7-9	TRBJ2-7	CASSFASGRAEYF	TGTGCCAGCAGCTTCGCTAGCGGGAGGGCCGAGTACTTC
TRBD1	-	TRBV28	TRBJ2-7	CASSLVGTGGFGQYF	TGTGCCAGCAGTTTGGTCGGGACAGGGGGTTTCGGGCAGTACTTC
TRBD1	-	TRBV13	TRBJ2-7	CASGPRGQGFYEQYF	TGTGCCAGCGGCCCTAGGGGACAGGGGTTTTACGAGCAGTACTTC
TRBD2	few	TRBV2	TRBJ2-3	CASSRGGRGTDTQYF	TGTGCCAGCAGTCGCGGGGGAAGAGGCACAGATACGCAGTATTTT
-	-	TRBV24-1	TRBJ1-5	CATSDPGPSNQPQHF	TGTGCCACCAGTGACCCGGGACCGAGCAATCAGCCCCAGCATTTT
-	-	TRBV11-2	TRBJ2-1	CASSLSMAVSYNEQFF	TGTGCCAGCAGCTTAAGTATGGCGGTGTCCTACAATGAGCAGTTCTTC